This T cell receptor beta chain was obtained from a study of shared clonotypes between healthy human individuals. Study results and caveats: Compared with memory subsets, naive subsets generally had larger estimated richness.

As to this clone: The antigen remains unidentified.

Nashville, Tennessee was home to all donors, who were Caucasian adults. Germline V gene sequence: CDR1 MDHEN, CDR2 SYDVKM. CDR3 length equals 16 residues. V was pared by 6 bases and J by 0 bases, with 7 bases of the junction left unmatched. Measured with immunoSEQ multiplex PCR; TCRdb has only the in-frame clones, and not every one. The sample yields about a million clones, 60% to 85% seen once. The genes are TRBV28 and TRBJ2-1, with TRBD2 matching over 8 bases. This clonotype was obtained from a man aged 18-30 years in good health. Some clones in this sample may be carry-over from other donors' samples. Source material: memory CD4+ T cells from PBMCs. Regarding subset: CD45RA-negative fraction. CDR3 residues: CASRHGGGTSYNEQFF. As DNA, the CDR3 is TGTGCCAGCAGACACGGCGGGGGGACCTCCTACAATGAGCAGTTCTTC.